One sample yielded the 10 T cell receptor beta chains listed below, sequenced in a study of early T cells in non-severe SARS-CoV-2 infection. TCRdb independently ran MiXCR on the 5' RACE reads; one entry per CDR3 protein. This table holds 45,000 to 55,000 distinct CDR3 sequences, approximately 6.2% found once. The material sequenced was whole blood. These TCRs come from an adult who was a healthcare worker with PCR-confirmed SARS-CoV-2 infection or an uninfected control (not recorded which).

This clonotype was counted at least ten times. The chain joins TRBV6-4 to TRBJ1-2, with TRBD1 identical over 7 bases. From germline, CDR1 is MRHNA and CDR2 SNTAGT. The J segment lost 2 bases and the V segment lost 5 bases, leaving 8 bases of the junction unmatched. There are 15 residues in the CDR3. The CDR3 DNA reads as TGTGCCAGCAGTCGGGAGATGGGACAGAACTATGGCTACACCTTC. Encoded protein: CASSREMGQNYGYTF.

Ten or more counts support this clonotype. The chain uses TRBV7-9 and TRBJ2-7, with 8 bases matching TRBD2. The CDR3 is made up of 17 amino acids. The trim removed 6 bases at V and 2 bases at J, leaving 15 bases unmatched. Germline CDR1 reads SEHNR; CDR2 reads FQNEAQ (reference sequence). CDR3 coding DNA: TGTGCCAGCAGGCCTTTGACTTCTAGCGGGCATACCTACGAGCAGTACTTC. The encoded protein is CASRPLTSSGHTYEQYF.

This clonotype occurred many times. V and J are TRBV5-4 and TRBJ2-1; TRBD2 matches at 10 bases. Germline CDR1 reads SGHNT; CDR2 reads YYREEE (reference sequence). The trim removed 2 bases at V and 8 bases at J, leaving 13 bases unmatched. This CDR3 region has 17 residues. CDR3 DNA: TGTGCCAGCAGCTTCCCCAAGACTACTAGCGGGGTACATGAGCAGTTCTTC. It yields the protein CASSFPKTTSGVHEQFF.

This clonotype was picked up many times. The chain recombines TRBV20-1 with TRBJ2-5; D remains ambiguous. Per germline, CDR1 DFQATT and CDR2 SNEGSKA (reference sequence). Trimming removed 3 bases at V and 5 bases at J, with 22 bases between. This CDR3 spans 16 amino acids. CDR3 protein: CSASRPSARNEETQYF. As DNA, the CDR3 is TGCAGTGCTAGTCGCCCCTCAGCGAGGAACGAGGAGACCCAGTACTTC.

The sample holds many counts of this clonotype. The chain combines TRBV29-1 with TRBJ2-3, with 8 bases identical to TRBD2. Germline-derived CDR1 and CDR2 are SQVTM and ANQGSEA. With V trimmed by 4 bases and J by 4 bases, 7 bases remained unmatched. This CDR3 spans 14 amino acids. CDR3 bases: TGCAGCGTTGCCTCCCAGCGGGGGTCAGATACGCAGTATTTT. This translates into CSVASQRGSDTQYF.

This clonotype was seen ten or more times. The chain uses TRBV2 and TRBJ1-2; no firm D call. V lost 4 bases and J lost 8, with 8 bases in between. Germline V lookup: CDR1 SNHLY, CDR2 FYNNEI. There are 11 residues in the CDR3. In nucleotides, the CDR3 is TGTGCCAGCAGTGGATTCAGGGGCTACACCTTC. It codes for CASSGFRGYTF.

In this sample, this clonotype turned up many times. This sequence joins TRBV3-1 and TRBJ2-1; possibly TRBD1 for D (5 bases). The CDR3 runs 14 residues. Germline CDR1 LGHDT, CDR2 YNNKEL (reference sequence). Trimming stripped 0 bases from V and 6 bases from J, with 9 bases between. The CDR3 reads CASSQDIRGNEQFF. Here the CDR3 DNA reads TGTGCCAGCAGCCAAGATATTAGGGGCAATGAGCAGTTCTTC.

This clonotype was counted many times. CDR3 DNA: TGCAGCGTTGAAGCCGCCTTGGTGGGCGGGGAGCTGTTTTTT. Residues: CSVEAALVGGELFF. The V and J genes are TRBV29-1 and TRBJ2-2; the D is unclear. V lost 1 base and J 7 bases, leaving 13 bases between the germline ends. This CDR3 spans 14 amino acids. Germline V CDR1 and CDR2: SQVTM, ANQGSEA.

This clonotype was counted between two and nine times. The chain carries TRBV28 and TRBJ2-6; perhaps TRBD1 as D (5 bases). The CDR3 extends over 16 amino acids. Germline V lookup: CDR1 MDHEN, CDR2 SYDVKM. The ends were cut back, 3 bases at V and 0 bases at J, with 9 bases in the middle. The CDR3 is CASSFPDSSGANVLTF. The CDR3 nucleotides read TGTGCCAGCAGTTTCCCCGACAGCTCTGGGGCCAACGTCCTGACTTTC.

This clonotype was recorded at least ten times. The chain recombines TRBV5-6 with TRBJ1-1; D uncertain. Trimming stripped 1 base from V and 3 bases from J, with 7 bases between. The CDR3 covers 13 residues. The V gene's germline CDR1 is SGHDT and CDR2 YYEEEE. The CDR3 reads CASSLSDYTEAFF. In DNA form, the CDR3 reads TGTGCCAGCAGCTTGTCGGACTACACTGAAGCTTTCTTT.